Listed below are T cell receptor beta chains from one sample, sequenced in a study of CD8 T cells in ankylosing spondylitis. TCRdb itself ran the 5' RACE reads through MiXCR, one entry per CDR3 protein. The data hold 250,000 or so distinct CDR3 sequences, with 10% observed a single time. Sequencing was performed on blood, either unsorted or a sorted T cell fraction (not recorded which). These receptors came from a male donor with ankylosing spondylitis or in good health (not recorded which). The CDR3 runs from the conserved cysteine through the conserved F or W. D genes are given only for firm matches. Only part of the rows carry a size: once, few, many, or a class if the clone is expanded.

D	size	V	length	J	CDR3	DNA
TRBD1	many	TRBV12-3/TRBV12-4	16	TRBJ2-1	CASRLAGTGAQNEQFF	TGTGCCAGCAGGTTGGCCGGGACAGGAGCCCAAAATGAGCAGTTCTTC
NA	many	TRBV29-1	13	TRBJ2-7	CSVEKDSGGEQYF	TGCAGCGTTGAAAAGGACTCCGGGGGAGAGCAGTACTTC
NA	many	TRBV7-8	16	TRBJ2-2	CASSLWTAENTGELFF	TGTGCCAGCAGCTTATGGACAGCCGAAAACACCGGGGAGCTGTTTTTT
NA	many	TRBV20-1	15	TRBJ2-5	CSASFPPVFQETQYF	TGCAGTGCTAGTTTCCCTCCCGTTTTCCAAGAGACCCAGTACTTC
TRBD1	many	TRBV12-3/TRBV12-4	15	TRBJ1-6	CASTVTGGGNSPLHF	TGTGCCAGCACCGTGACAGGGGGCGGCAACTCACCCCTCCACTTT
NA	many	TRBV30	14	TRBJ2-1	CAWSGQEAYNEQFF	TGTGCCTGGAGTGGACAGGAGGCCTACAATGAGCAGTTCTTC
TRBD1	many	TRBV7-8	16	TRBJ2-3	CASSLATGGFTDTQYF	TGTGCCAGCAGCTTAGCGACAGGGGGCTTCACAGATACGCAGTATTTT
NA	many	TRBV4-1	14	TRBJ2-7	CASRPASGLYEQYF	TGCGCCAGCAGACCGGCCAGCGGGCTCTACGAGCAGTACTTC
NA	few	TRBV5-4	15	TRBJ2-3	CASSLVGDGTDTQYF	TGTGCCAGCAGCTTGGTGGGGGACGGCACAGATACGCAGTATTTT
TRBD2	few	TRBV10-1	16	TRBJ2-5	CASSFGLAGGQETQYF	TGCGCCAGCAGCTTCGGACTAGCGGGGGGTCAAGAGACCCAGTACTTC
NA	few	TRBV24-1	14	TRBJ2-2	CATSDRGNTGELFF	TGTGCCACCAGTGATCGGGGGAACACCGGGGAGCTGTTTTTT
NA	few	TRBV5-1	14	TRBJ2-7	CASSPMGSSYEQYF	TGCGCCAGCAGCCCCATGGGTTCCTCCTACGAGCAGTACTTC
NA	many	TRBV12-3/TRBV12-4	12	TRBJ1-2	CASSWDNYGYTF	TGTGCCAGCAGTTGGGACAACTATGGCTACACCTTC
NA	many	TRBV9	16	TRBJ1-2	CASSVATGDRHYGYTF	TGTGCCAGCAGCGTAGCTACAGGAGACAGACACTATGGCTACACCTTC
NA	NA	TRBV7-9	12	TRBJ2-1	CASSPQGDEQFF	TGTGCCAGCAGCCCACAGGGTGATGAGCAGTTCTTC
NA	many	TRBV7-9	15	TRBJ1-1	CASSFSLVRSTEAFF	TGTGCCAGCAGCTTTAGCCTAGTTCGATCCACTGAAGCTTTCTTT
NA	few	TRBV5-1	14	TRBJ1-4	CASSGGTSGEKLFF	TGCGCCAGCAGCGGGGGGACAAGTGGGGAAAAACTGTTTTTT
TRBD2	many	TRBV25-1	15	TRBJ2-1	CASSERGVDHNEQFF	TGTGCCAGCTCAGAGCGGGGAGTAGACCACAATGAGCAGTTCTTC
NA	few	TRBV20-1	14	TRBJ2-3	CSASSDERQDTQYF	TGCAGTGCTAGCTCGGACGAGCGGCAAGATACGCAGTATTTT
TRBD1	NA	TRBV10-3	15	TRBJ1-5	CAISADRDSNQPQHF	TGTGCCATCAGTGCCGACAGGGATAGCAATCAGCCCCAGCATTTT
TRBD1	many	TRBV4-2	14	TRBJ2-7	CASSHPDRAYEQYF	TGTGCCAGCAGCCACCCGGACAGGGCCTACGAGCAGTACTTC
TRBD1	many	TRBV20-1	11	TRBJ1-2	CSARSPRGLAF	TGCAGTGCTAGATCCCCCAGGGGGCTAGCCTTC